What follows are 22 T cell receptor beta chains derived from one specimen sequenced in a study of blood T cell repertoires in COVID-19. The repertoire was sequenced with immunoSEQ multiplex PCR; TCRdb's copy has only in-frame clones and lacks some. The sample holds nearly 200,000 clones; more than 70% are singletons and the top ten take around 8.4%. The sample comprised PBMCs or T cells enriched from blood (not recorded which). The source is a woman aged 18-30 years who had recovered from COVID-19.

The chain employs TRBV3-1 (or the pseudogene TRBV3-2) and TRBJ2-5, with D perhaps matching TRBD2 (5 bases). There are 14 residues in the CDR3. CDR1 is LGHDT, CDR2 YNNKEL, per germline (reference sequence). Trimming removed 1 base at V and 3 bases at J, with 9 bases between. The CDR3 region has the DNA TGTGCCAGCAGCCAAGGGTGGGGAGAAGAGACCCAGTACTTC. This gives the protein CASSQGWGEETQYF.

This chain joins TRBV19 and TRBJ2-3, with a weak D call TRBD1 (6 bases). This CDR3 has 13 residues. Germline CDR1 LNHDA, CDR2 SQIVND (reference sequence). The ends were cut back, 8 bases at V and 0 bases at J, with 9 bases in the middle. The CDR3 sequence is CASRGQSTDTQYF. The DNA for the CDR3 is TGTGCCAGTCGAGGACAGAGCACAGATACGCAGTATTTT.

This clone has a single count. The chain is built from TRBV4-1 and TRBJ2-1, with 12 bases fitting TRBD2. Germline-derived CDR1 and CDR2 are MGHRA and YSYEKL. V shed 1 base and J 8 bases; nucleotides not matched to a gene: 3. This CDR3 region has 15 residues. CDR3 residues: CASSQVLAGGHEQFF. In DNA, the CDR3 is TGCGCCAGCAGCCAAGTTCTAGCGGGGGGGCATGAGCAGTTCTTC.

This sequence joins TRBV5-1 and TRBJ2-1; 11 bases agree with TRBD1. The junction had 6 bases not matched to a gene; V was cut back by 4 bases and J by 6 bases. Germline-derived CDR1 and CDR2 are SGHRS and YFSETQ. The CDR3 loop spans 15 amino acids. This chain's CDR3 is CASSRTGGAGNEQFF. The DNA for the CDR3 is TGCGCCAGCAGCAGGACAGGGGGCGCCGGCAATGAGCAGTTCTTC.

The CDR3 DNA reads as TGTGCCAGCAAGCCCGCGGGGGTCCCAACTAATGAAAAACTGTTTTTT. Its translation is CASKPAGVPTNEKLFF. V gene TRBV27 combines with J gene TRBJ1-4, with a possible D match to TRBD1 (5 bases). Germline CDR1 is MNHEY and CDR2 is SMNVEV (reference sequence). V was trimmed by 7 bases and J by 0 bases, leaving 15 bases between them. This CDR3 has 16 amino acids.

This clone was picked up one time. The V and J genes are TRBV13 and TRBJ2-2; 7 positions match TRBD1. V lost 5 bases, J lost 4 bases, and 4 bases stayed unmatched. Germline V gene sequence: CDR1 PRHDT, CDR2 FYEKMQ (reference sequence). The CDR3 runs 14 residues. This CDR3 reads CASSVAGGTGELFF. CDR3 nucleotides: TGTGCCAGCAGCGTGGCAGGGGGCACCGGGGAGCTGTTTTTT.

V is TRBV6-5 and J is TRBJ1-2; 7 positions match TRBD1. Germline loops: CDR1 MNHEY, CDR2 SVGAGI. There are 15 residues in the CDR3. Trimming at V came to 0 bases and at J to 7 bases, leaving 8 bases not matched to a gene. The CDR3 nucleotides are TGTGCCAGCAGTTACTCGAGGCAGGGGGGTGGTGGCTACACCTTC. Residues: CASSYSRQGGGGYTF.

The sample holds one count of this clone. The chain carries TRBV7-2 and TRBJ2-3; D call uncertain. Trimming left V 1 base short and J 1 base short, with 6 bases between. The CDR3 contains 14 residues. Per the germline V gene, CDR1 is SGHTA and CDR2 is FQGNSA. CDR3 amino acids: CASSLGLGTDTQYF. In nucleotides, the CDR3 is TGTGCCAGCAGCTTAGGACTGGGCACAGATACGCAGTATTTT.

In its sample, this clone was seen a few times. The gene calls are TRBV6-4 and TRBJ2-5; 14 nucleotides align to TRBD2. The CDR3 sequence is 16 residues long. CDR1 is MRHNA and CDR2 is SNTAGT in the germline V gene. V trimming: 0 bases; J trimming: 4 bases; junction bases outside the gene matches: 1. The CDR3 loop is CASSDSTSGGAETQYF. In DNA form, the CDR3 reads TGTGCCAGCAGTGACTCGACTAGCGGGGGGGCAGAGACCCAGTACTTC.

V gene TRBV28 combines with J gene TRBJ2-7; D is possibly TRBD1 (6 bases). The V and J ends lost 7 bases and 1 base respectively, with 14 bases between them. The CDR3 consists of 14 residues. Germline CDR1 reads MDHEN; CDR2 reads SYDVKM. In DNA form, the CDR3 reads TGTGCCAGCACCCCACCAGGGACATCCTACGAGCAGTACTTC. Translating gives CASTPPGTSYEQYF.

The chain couples TRBV6-4 to TRBJ1-1; D uncertain. The CDR3 is 12 residues long. The germline V gene has CDR1 MRHNA and CDR2 SNTAGT. Trimming took 11 bases from V and 7 from J, leaving 17 bases between them. CDR3 sequence (DNA): TGTGCCCCGTTCGGAGAGCGAGGTGAAGCTTTCTTT. Its translation: CAPFGERGEAFF.

This clone was counted once. The V call is TRBV7-7, the J call TRBJ2-1, with 12 bases identical to TRBD2. The germline V gene encodes CDR1 SSHAT and CDR2 FNYEAQ (reference sequence). The CDR3 consists of 15 residues. V gave up 5 bases and J gave up 7 bases; unmatched junction bases: 6. The CDR3 bases are TGTGCCAGCAGCCCCGGACTAGCGGGGTATAATGAGCAGTTCTTC. It codes for CASSPGLAGYNEQFF.

Ten or more counts support this clone. This chain uses TRBV19 with TRBJ1-1; perhaps TRBD1 as D (5 bases). There are 16 residues in the CDR3. V was clipped by 8 bases and J by 1 base, with 20 bases between them. Germline V gene lookup returns CDR1 LNHDA and CDR2 SQIVND (reference sequence). The CDR3 DNA follows: TGTGCCAGTGGGGACTCTGGAGGGAGGAAGAACACTGAAGCTTTCTTT. Residues: CASGDSGGRKNTEAFF.

The chain recombines TRBV5-5 with TRBJ2-7, with 7 bases fitting TRBD2. There are 14 residues in the CDR3. V trimming: 3 bases; J trimming: 7 bases; junction bases outside the gene matches: 10. Germline loops: CDR1 SGHKS, CDR2 YYEKEE (reference sequence). The CDR3, as DNA: TGTGCCAGCAGCTCAGGCCAGGCCGGGAGGGAGCAGTACTTC. Translating it yields CASSSGQAGREQYF.

Turning to this clone: The DNA is left out, because the CDR3 cannot be placed on it with certainty; the CDR3 is given as TCRdb lists it. The chain uses TRBV28 and TRBJ1-2; the table gives TRBD1 as D, unverified against the DNA. Germline CDR1 is MDHEN and CDR2 is SYDVKM. Both ends counted, the CDR3 spans 17 residues. The CDR3 loop reads CASNRRQASGRAYGYTF.

The chain carries TRBV9 and TRBJ2-7; D is possibly TRBD1 (8 bases). V was pared by 3 bases and J by 6 bases, with 19 bases between. CDR1 and CDR2 from the germline V gene are SGDLS and YYNGEE. The CDR3 contains 15 residues. CDR3 nucleotides: TGTGCCAGCAGCGCCAGCGGGACAGGCTCTTCCGAGCAGTACTTC. It codes for CASSASGTGSSEQYF.

The rearrangement joins TRBV14 to TRBJ1-6; TRBD1 matches 7 bases. The germline V gene encodes CDR1 SGHDN and CDR2 FVKESK. This CDR3 comprises 16 residues. Trimming took 5 bases from V and 3 from J; bases not matched to a gene: 7. The CDR3 DNA follows: TGTGCCAGCAGCGAACAGGGGCGCATCTATAATTCACCCCTCCACTTT. As protein: CASSEQGRIYNSPLHF.

J is TRBJ1-5 and V is TRBV28; 7 bases line up with TRBD1. Per the germline V gene, CDR1 is MDHEN and CDR2 is SYDVKM. Germline trimming cut 6 bases from V and 1 base from J; bases unmatched to any gene: 6. The CDR3 has 15 amino acids. Here the CDR3 reads CASRAGGISNQPQHF. The CDR3, as DNA: TGTGCCAGCAGGGCAGGGGGTATCAGCAATCAGCCCCAGCATTTT.

This clone was seen a few times. This chain links TRBV3-1 (or the pseudogene TRBV3-2) with TRBJ2-3; 10 nucleotides line up with TRBD2. The germline V gene has CDR1 LGHDT and CDR2 YNNKEL (reference sequence). V was clipped by 4 bases and J by 5 bases; unmatched bases: 12. The CDR3 is 17 residues long. CDR3 nucleotide sequence: TGTGCCAGCAGCCGAGGTCGCAGCGGGGGGGAGATAGATACGCAGTATTTT. Its protein product is CASSRGRSGGEIDTQYF.

This chain connects TRBV14 to TRBJ1-2; no firm D call. V lost 4 bases, J lost 3 bases, and 9 bases lay in between. The CDR3 covers 13 residues. Germline V gene data show CDR1 as SGHDN and CDR2 as FVKESK. CDR3 residues: CASSPQRDYGYTF. In DNA form, the CDR3 reads TGTGCCAGCAGCCCTCAGAGGGACTATGGCTACACCTTC.

The chain employs TRBV20-1 and TRBJ1-5; unclear D gene. CDR3 size: 13 residues. The V gene's germline CDR1 is DFQATT and CDR2 SNEGSKA (reference sequence). Trimming pared 3 bases from V and 3 bases from J, leaving 9 bases between. Here the CDR3 reads CSASDPDNQPQHF. CDR3 sequence (DNA): TGCAGTGCTAGTGACCCAGACAATCAGCCCCAGCATTTT.

The genes are TRBV3-1 (or the pseudogene TRBV3-2) and TRBJ2-5; 11 bases fit TRBD2. Germline V gives CDR1 LGHDT, CDR2 YNNKEL (reference sequence). This CDR3 region has 17 residues. The ends lost 3 bases at V and 0 bases at J; junction bases unmatched: 6. In DNA form, the CDR3 reads TGTGCCAGCAGCCAGACACGACTAGCGGGATACCAAGAGACCCAGTACTTC. This translates into CASSQTRLAGYQETQYF.